Reported below is one T cell receptor beta chain. This entry belongs to a study of blood T cell repertoires in COVID-19. Trimming removed 2 bases at V and 6 bases at J, with 14 bases between. Germline V gene lookup returns CDR1 SGHRS and CDR2 YFSETQ. The CDR3 is 15 amino acids. Profiled with immunoSEQ multiplex PCR; TCRdb holds only in-frame clones, not every one. Altogether 350,000 or so clones are present, more than 70% being singletons, with the ten largest covering about 10%. The sequence derives from a woman in her twenties or thirties with COVID-19, enrolled during active disease. This rearrangement joins TRBV5-1 to TRBJ2-2; D perhaps matches TRBD2 (6 bases). Sequencing input: peripheral blood. DNA for the CDR3: TGCGCCAGCAGCTTAACTCCTAGCGTCCCCGGGGAGCTGTTTTTT. It codes for CASSLTPSVPGELFF. The complete variable domain, with remaining parts taken from reference TRBV5-1 and TRBJ2-2, reads KAGVTQTPRYLIKTRGQQVTLSCSPISGHRSVSWYQQTPGQGLQFLFEYFSETQRNKGNFPGRFSGRQFSNSRSEMNVSTLELGDSALYLCASSLTPSVPGELFFGEGSRLTVL.